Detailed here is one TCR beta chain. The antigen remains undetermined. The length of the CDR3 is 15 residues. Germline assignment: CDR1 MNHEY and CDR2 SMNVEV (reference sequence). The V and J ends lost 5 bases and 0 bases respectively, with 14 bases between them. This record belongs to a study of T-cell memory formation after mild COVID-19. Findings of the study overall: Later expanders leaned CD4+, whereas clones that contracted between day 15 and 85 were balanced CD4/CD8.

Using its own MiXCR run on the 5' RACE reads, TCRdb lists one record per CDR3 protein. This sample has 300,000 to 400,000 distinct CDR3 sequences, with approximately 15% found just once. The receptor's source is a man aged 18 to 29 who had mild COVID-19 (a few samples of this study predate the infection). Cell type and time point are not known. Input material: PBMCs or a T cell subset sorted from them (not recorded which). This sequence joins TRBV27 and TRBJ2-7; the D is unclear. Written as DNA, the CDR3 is TGTGCCAGCAGTCAGAAGGGTAGCTTCTCCTACGAGCAGTACTTC. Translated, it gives CASSQKGSFSYEQYF.